The 30 T cell receptor beta chains below come from one sample, sequenced in a study of early T cells in non-severe SARS-CoV-2 infection. TCRdb fed the 5' RACE reads into MiXCR, producing one record per CDR3 protein. The sample carries 70,000 or so distinct CDR3 sequences, roughly 4.6% recorded once. This specimen consisted of whole blood, obtained at baseline. The receptor set was obtained from an adult who was a healthcare worker with PCR-confirmed SARS-CoV-2 infection or an uninfected control (not recorded which). The donor label of this sample is uncertain.

The table lists this clonotype with a few counts. This rearrangement joins TRBV12-3 or TRBV12-4 to TRBJ2-5, with 9 bases matching TRBD1. This CDR3 comprises 13 residues. Germline trimming cut 6 bases from V and 6 bases from J; bases unmatched to any gene: 5. For the CDR3, the DNA is TGTGCCAGCAGGCGGGACAGGGTCCAGACCCAGTACTTC. Translating gives CASRRDRVQTQYF.

This rearrangement joins TRBV18 to TRBJ2-5, with 7 nucleotides matching TRBD1. CDR1 is KGHSH, CDR2 LQKENI, per germline. CDR3 length equals 15 residues. V was clipped by 3 bases and J by 5 bases; unmatched bases: 9. CDR3 amino acids: CASSPNRGIGETQYF. The DNA for the CDR3 is TGTGCCAGCTCACCCAACAGGGGTATTGGGGAGACCCAGTACTTC. Variable domain in full (rest from reference TRBV18 and TRBJ2-5): NAGVMQNPRHLVRRRGQEARLRCSPMKGHSHVYWYRQLPEEGLKFMVYLQKENIIDESGMPKERFSAEFPKEGPSILRIQQVVRGDSAAYFCASSPNRGIGETQYFGPGTRLLVL.

This clonotype has a count of ten or more. J is TRBJ2-7 and V is TRBV27, with 8 bases aligning to TRBD1. Per the germline V gene, CDR1 is MNHEY and CDR2 is SMNVEV (reference sequence). Unmatched junction bases numbered 4, after V lost 4 bases and J lost 5 bases. CDR3 size: 13 residues. CDR3 loop: CASSSTGVNEQYF. The CDR3 DNA is TGTGCCAGCAGTTCGACAGGGGTGAACGAGCAGTACTTC.

This clonotype appeared many times. The rearrangement links TRBV6-1 to TRBJ1-1; no reliable D call. V shed 2 bases and J shed 7 bases, with 11 bases lying between them. CDR1 MNHNS and CDR2 SASEGT come from the germline V gene. The CDR3 sequence is 13 residues long. CDR3 in DNA: TGTGCCAGCAGTGAAAGGGTCTCGGGTGAAGCTTTCTTT. Translation gives CASSERVSGEAFF.

This clonotype was seen repeatedly, ten times or more. V gene TRBV20-1 combines with J gene TRBJ2-3, with 8 nucleotides matching TRBD2. The CDR3 is made up of 13 amino acids. V gave up 5 bases and J gave up 6 bases; unmatched junction bases: 7. Looked up from germline, CDR1 is DFQATT and CDR2 is SNEGSKA (reference sequence). The CDR3 DNA follows: TGCAGTGCTGGGGAAGCGGGGGTGGATACGCAGTATTTT. It specifies CSAGEAGVDTQYF.

In this sample, this clonotype turned up many times. The chain uses TRBV11-2 and TRBJ1-1; D uncertain. The CDR3 contains 15 residues. Trimming shortened V by 8 bases and J by 1 base, and 17 bases separated the two germline ends. Germline values: CDR1 SGHAT, CDR2 FQNNGV. The DNA for the CDR3 is TGTGCCAGCCGAATGTCCTTTCGGGGGAACACTGAAGCTTTCTTT. It translates to CASRMSFRGNTEAFF.

At least ten counts were recorded for this clonotype. This sequence joins TRBV7-6 and TRBJ2-5; 8 nucleotides align to TRBD1. Germline CDR1 SGHVS, CDR2 FNYEAQ. This CDR3 contains 15 residues. V was pared by 5 bases and J by 5 bases, with 10 bases of the junction left unmatched. The CDR3 loop is CASSPDRGVDETQYF. The DNA for the CDR3 is TGTGCCAGCAGCCCTGACAGGGGAGTCGATGAGACCCAGTACTTC.

This clonotype occurred a few times. The V and J genes are TRBV3-1 and TRBJ2-6, with 12 bases fitting TRBD1. The germline CDR1 and CDR2 sequences are LGHDT and YNNKEL (reference sequence). The V segment lost 4 bases and the J segment 2 bases; nucleotides outside the gene matches: 3. The CDR3 extends over 17 amino acids. CDR3 amino acids: CASSLRDRGPGANVLTF. As DNA, the CDR3 is TGTGCCAGCAGCCTCCGGGACAGGGGGCCTGGGGCCAACGTCCTGACTTTC.

The V call is TRBV29-1, the J call TRBJ2-7, with D tentatively TRBD2 (5 bases). The CDR3 length is 13 residues. V lost 7 bases to trimming and J lost 0 bases, with 13 bases between them. Germline V gene sequence: CDR1 SQVTM, CDR2 ANQGSEA. The CDR3 spells CSASVGSSYEQYF. DNA for the CDR3: TGCAGCGCCTCTGTAGGGAGCTCCTACGAGCAGTACTTC.

This clonotype was detected only a few times. The V gene is TRBV29-1, the J gene TRBJ2-7; 8 nucleotides line up with TRBD1. The CDR3 has 14 residues. Germline CDR1 SQVTM, CDR2 ANQGSEA. V lost 7 bases and J lost 7; bases outside the gene matches: 15. In nucleotides, the CDR3 is TGCAGCGGCGGCAGGGGGCCATCTCTAGGGGAGCAGTACTTC. Translation: CSGGRGPSLGEQYF.

The chain uses TRBV11-2 and TRBJ2-7; TRBD2 is a possible D gene (5 bases). Between the trimmed V and J ends, which lost 7 bases and 5 bases, there was a span of 12 bases. From germline, CDR1 is SGHAT and CDR2 FQNNGV. The CDR3 totals 12 residues. CDR3 in DNA: TGTGCCAGCACCGCCCTCGGGAACGAGCAGTACTTC. Protein product: CASTALGNEQYF.

This clonotype was picked up many times. The chain joins TRBV10-2 to TRBJ2-3; a possible D gene is TRBD2 (6 bases). In germline, CDR1 is WSHSY, CDR2 SAAADI. Trimming took 5 bases from V and 2 from J, leaving 11 bases between them. This CDR3 has 14 residues. The CDR3 region has the DNA TGCGCCAGCAGTAAACGGGGGACCACAGATACGCAGTATTTT. Encoded protein: CASSKRGTTDTQYF.

This clonotype was recorded a few times. J is TRBJ1-3 and V is TRBV18; D is perhaps TRBD1 (5 bases). The V and J ends lost 3 bases and 0 bases respectively, with 12 bases between them. CDR3 length: 16 residues. Looked up from germline, CDR1 is KGHSH and CDR2 is LQKENI. The CDR3 loop reads CASSPGLGGSGNTIYF. In DNA, the CDR3 is TGTGCCAGCTCACCGGGACTTGGGGGCTCTGGAAACACCATATATTTT. Using reference TRBV18 and TRBJ1-3 for the parts outside the CDR3, the full variable domain is NAGVMQNPRHLVRRRGQEARLRCSPMKGHSHVYWYRQLPEEGLKFMVYLQKENIIDESGMPKERFSAEFPKEGPSILRIQQVVRGDSAAYFCASSPGLGGSGNTIYFGEGSWLTVV.

The table lists this clonotype with many counts. The chain has TRBV7-2 and TRBJ2-3; 9 bases match TRBD1. Germline V gives CDR1 SGHTA, CDR2 FQGNSA. This CDR3 is 15 amino acids long. The J segment lost 6 bases and the V segment lost 3 bases, leaving 7 bases of the junction unmatched. In DNA, the CDR3 is TGTGCCAGCAGCTTCGGCACAGGGGGCAGGGATACGCAGTATTTT. Amino acid sequence: CASSFGTGGRDTQYF.

The chain couples TRBV6-5 to TRBJ2-7; 8 nucleotides agree with TRBD1. The CDR3 length is 14 residues. J was trimmed by 3 bases and V by 8 bases; bases with no gene match: 9. The germline V gene encodes CDR1 MNHEY and CDR2 SVGAGI. The CDR3 reads CASHKTGENYEQYF. The CDR3 DNA sequence: TGTGCCAGCCACAAGACAGGGGAGAACTACGAGCAGTACTTC.

Many counts were recorded for this clonotype. For the CDR3, the DNA is TGTGCCAGCAGTTTGGAAAGAGGGGCGGTGGGCACAGATACGCAGTATTTT. Its protein product is CASSLERGAVGTDTQYF. V is TRBV12-3 or TRBV12-4 and J is TRBJ2-3, with D perhaps being TRBD1 or TRBD2 (5 bases each). There are 17 residues in the CDR3. Trimming stripped 3 bases from V and 1 base from J, with 17 bases between.

This clonotype was detected many times. The V and J genes are TRBV25-1 and TRBJ1-1; D is perhaps TRBD1 (6 bases). The germline gives CDR1 MGHDK, CDR2 SYGVNS. The CDR3 is made up of 16 amino acids. Trimming removed 8 bases at V and 1 base at J, with 20 bases between. For the CDR3, the DNA is TGTGCCAGCGTGAGGGCAGGAACAGGGTCGAACACTGAAGCTTTCTTT. This gives the protein CASVRAGTGSNTEAFF.

This clonotype turned up a few times. V usage is TRBV5-4 and J usage is TRBJ2-2; D call uncertain. This CDR3 is 16 amino acids long. Germline values: CDR1 SGHNT, CDR2 YYREEE (reference sequence). Deletions cut 0 bases from V and 6 bases from J, with 15 bases between. The CDR3 loop reads CASSLELPRAAGELFF. The CDR3 DNA reads as TGTGCCAGCAGCTTGGAGCTTCCAAGGGCTGCCGGGGAGCTGTTTTTT. Full variable domain (missing parts from reference TRBV5-4 and TRBJ2-2): ETGVTQSPTHLIKTRGQQVTLRCSSQSGHNTVSWYQQALGQGPQFIFQYYREEENGRGNFPPRFSGLQFPNYSSELNVNALELDDSALYLCASSLELPRAAGELFFGEGSRLTVL.

There are a few counts of this clonotype. J is TRBJ2-1 and V is TRBV7-9; TRBD2 aligns across 9 bases. The CDR3 consists of 15 residues. The germline V gene encodes CDR1 SEHNR and CDR2 FQNEAQ (reference sequence). Trimming took 3 bases from V and 6 from J; bases not matched to a gene: 6. CDR3 sequence: CASSFPGLASNEQFF. The CDR3 coding sequence is TGTGCCAGCAGCTTCCCGGGACTAGCCTCCAATGAGCAGTTCTTC.

The chain is built from TRBV9 and TRBJ2-2, with no clear D. The CDR3 has 16 residues. Germline lookup yields CDR1 SGDLS and CDR2 YYNGEE. V was clipped by 4 bases and J by 0 bases, with 13 bases between them. As DNA, the CDR3 is TGTGCCAGCAGCCTTCTGTGGAGATCGAACACCGGGGAGCTGTTTTTT. Residues: CASSLLWRSNTGELFF. The full variable domain, in which reference TRBV9 and TRBJ2-2 provide the parts outside the CDR3, is DSGVTQTPKHLITATGQRVTLRCSPRSGDLSVYWYQQSLDQGLQFLIQYYNGEERAKGNILERFSAQQFPDLHSELNLSSLELGDSALYFCASSLLWRSNTGELFFGEGSRLTVL.

The chain recombines TRBV7-2 with TRBJ2-3; TRBD2 aligns across 9 bases. Trimming removed 3 bases from V and 6 bases from J; junction bases left unmatched: 7. Germline V gives CDR1 SGHTA, CDR2 FQGNSA. This CDR3 is 15 amino acids long. The CDR3, as DNA: TGTGCCAGCAGCTTGGCTTCTAGCGGGGCTGATACGCAGTATTTT. This sequence encodes CASSLASSGADTQYF.

The chain combines TRBV9 with TRBJ1-1; 8 positions agree with TRBD1. Germline V gene sequence: CDR1 SGDLS, CDR2 YYNGEE. J lost 10 bases, V lost 4 bases, and 15 bases had no gene match. The CDR3 has 15 residues. The CDR3 DNA reads TGTGCCAGCAGCCCCCCGGGACAGGCTTCCGCGGGAGCTTTCTTT. Amino acids: CASSPPGQASAGAFF.

This clonotype was counted ten times or more. The genes are TRBV20-1 and TRBJ2-7; TRBD1 matches 7 bases. The CDR3 sequence is 14 residues long. Germline loops: CDR1 DFQATT, CDR2 SNEGSKA (reference sequence). V was pared by 6 bases and J by 8 bases, with 16 bases of the junction left unmatched. CDR3 sequence reads: CSAREVGQASQQYF. CDR3 nucleotide sequence: TGCAGTGCCCGAGAGGTTGGACAGGCCTCTCAGCAGTACTTC.

This clonotype showed up many times. J is TRBJ2-2 and V is TRBV20-1; 8 bases map to TRBD1. Germline lookup yields CDR1 DFQATT and CDR2 SNEGSKA (reference sequence). The CDR3 consists of 16 residues. With 6 bases clipped from V and 5 bases from J, the junction kept 14 bases outside the gene matches. The CDR3 spells CSAQGGTGTGTGELFF. The CDR3 bases are TGCAGTGCCCAAGGGGGGACCGGGACAGGAACCGGGGAGCTGTTTTTT.

The V gene is TRBV12-3 or TRBV12-4, the J gene TRBJ2-2, with D tentatively TRBD1 or TRBD2 (6 bases each). The CDR3 length is 15 residues. The V end was cut by 3 bases, the J end by 7 bases, with 15 bases between. This chain's CDR3 is CASSFLRGPHGELFF. CDR3 nucleotide sequence: TGTGCCAGCAGTTTTCTACGGGGGCCCCACGGGGAGCTGTTTTTT.

The chain recombines TRBV6-1 with TRBJ2-5; no reliable D call. The CDR3 extends over 15 amino acids. V was pared by 2 bases and J by 0 bases, with 10 bases between. Germline CDR1 and CDR2: MNHNS and SASEGT. CDR3 in DNA: TGTGCCAGCAGTGAAATCACTGGGTACCAAGAGACCCAGTACTTC. It is translated as CASSEITGYQETQYF.

This chain connects TRBV5-4 to TRBJ1-6; 7 nucleotides agree with TRBD1. With 2 bases clipped from V and 10 bases from J, the junction kept 9 bases outside the gene matches. CDR1 is SGHNT and CDR2 is YYREEE in the germline V gene (reference sequence). The length of the CDR3 is 15 residues. This CDR3 is CASSFAGTVVSPLHF. The CDR3 DNA follows: TGTGCCAGCAGCTTCGCCGGGACAGTCGTCTCACCCCTCCACTTT.

This clonotype has ten or more counts. The chain recombines TRBV6-5 with TRBJ2-3; TRBD1 might be the D (7 bases). Germline CDR1 and CDR2: MNHEY and SVGAGI. The germline V and J ends were trimmed by 6 bases and 3 bases, with 16 bases remaining between them. CDR3 length: 15 amino acids. CDR3 nucleotide sequence: TGTGCCAGCAGGGAGGGGGCGAGGAGGACAGATACGCAGTATTTT. Its protein is CASREGARRTDTQYF.

This clonotype was found many times. The chain carries TRBV29-1 and TRBJ2-7, with a possible D match to TRBD2 (5 bases). The CDR3 contains 14 residues. Germline V lookup: CDR1 SQVTM, CDR2 ANQGSEA. With 7 bases removed from V and 1 base from J, the gap between germline ends came to 17 bases. CDR3 residues: CSAVGTRGSYEQYF. CDR3 bases: TGCAGCGCCGTCGGAACTAGAGGGTCCTACGAGCAGTACTTC.

This clonotype was seen a few times. The CDR3 DNA reads TGTGCCAGCAGCCAAGGGACAGGGAGACACAATGAGCAGTTCTTC. It codes for CASSQGTGRHNEQFF. J is TRBJ2-1 and V is TRBV3-1, with 8 bases aligning to TRBD1. The germline V gene has CDR1 LGHDT and CDR2 YNNKEL (reference sequence). The CDR3 is 15 amino acids. The V segment lost 1 base and the J segment 5 bases; nucleotides outside the gene matches: 4.